These 26 T cell receptor beta chains were sequenced from one sample in a study of T cells in Graves' hyperthyroidism and ophthalmopathy. It was RNA transcripts that yielded the amplified TCR beta CDR3 regions. TCR CDR3 regions were first amplified by RT-PCR with HTBI primers. TCRdb processed the multiplex PCR reads anew with MiXCR; each CDR3 protein has one entry. The sample lists roughly 520,000 distinct CDR3 sequences; about 24% were seen once. Sequenced material: blood. The origin of the receptors is a woman in her twenties or thirties with Graves' ophthalmopathy.

The chain recombines TRBV6-1 with TRBJ1-2, with 7 bases fitting TRBD1. Germline assignment: CDR1 MNHNS and CDR2 SASEGT. The CDR3 has 17 amino acids. The trim removed 1 base at V and 8 bases at J, leaving 16 bases unmatched. This chain's CDR3 is CASSEEAGGRLTTGYTF. The DNA of the CDR3 is TGTGCCAGCAGTGAAGAAGCAGGGGGTCGACTAACTACGGGCTACACCTTC.

The chain joins TRBV5-1 to TRBJ1-2; D unclear. Germline V gene data show CDR1 as SGHRS and CDR2 as YFSETQ. V was clipped by 0 bases and J by 3 bases, with 12 bases between them. The CDR3 covers 15 residues. The CDR3 protein is CASSLGISTDYGYTF. The CDR3 nucleotides read TGCGCCAGCAGCTTGGGTATCAGCACAGACTATGGCTACACCTTC. The entire variable domain, with the rest obtained from reference TRBV5-1 and TRBJ1-2, is as follows: KAGVTQTPRYLIKTRGQQVTLSCSPISGHRSVSWYQQTPGQGLQFLFEYFSETQRNKGNFPGRFSGRQFSNSRSEMNVSTLELGDSALYLCASSLGISTDYGYTFGSGTRLTVV.

The chain recombines TRBV20-1 with TRBJ2-7, with TRBD1 as a possible D gene (5 bases). The CDR3 spans 14 residues. Trimming left V 2 bases short and J 0 bases short, with 11 bases between. Germline-derived CDR1 and CDR2 are DFQATT and SNEGSKA (reference sequence). In nucleotides, the CDR3 is TGCAGTGCTAGACGACAGCCTGCCTCCTACGAGCAGTACTTC. It codes for CSARRQPASYEQYF.

V and J are TRBV30 and TRBJ2-2; a possible D gene is TRBD1 (6 bases). V lost 4 bases, J lost 0 bases, and 9 bases lay in between. Looked up from germline, CDR1 is GTSNPN and CDR2 is SVGIG (reference sequence). The length of the CDR3 is 14 residues. The CDR3 loop is CAWKGQPNTGELFF. The DNA for the CDR3 is TGTGCCTGGAAGGGACAACCGAACACCGGGGAGCTGTTTTTT.

This sequence joins TRBV30 and TRBJ1-4; 8 nucleotides agree with TRBD1. This CDR3 has 15 residues. Unmatched junction bases numbered 13, after V lost 3 bases and J lost 10 bases. CDR1 GTSNPN and CDR2 SVGIG come from the germline V gene (reference sequence). The CDR3 nucleotides read TGTGCCTGGAGAGCCTCGGACAGGGAAATTAGAAAACTGTTTTTT. Translated: CAWRASDREIRKLFF.

The chain carries TRBV28 and TRBJ1-6; D call uncertain. Trimming shortened V by 8 bases and J by 8 bases, and 16 bases separated the two germline ends. This CDR3 spans 14 amino acids. Germline V gene data show CDR1 as MDHEN and CDR2 as SYDVKM. CDR3 bases: TGTGCCAGCTGCCCGGGTTCGGCCGATTCACCCCTCCACTTT. It is translated as CASCPGSADSPLHF.

This clonotype was seen at least ten times. V gene TRBV2 combines with J gene TRBJ2-5, with D unclear. Germline CDR1 reads SNHLY; CDR2 reads FYNNEI. The CDR3 runs to 14 residues. The V gene lost 4 bases and the J gene lost 1 base, with 10 bases spanning the gap. The CDR3 loop reads CASSVGGIQETQYF. CDR3 DNA sequence: TGTGCCAGCAGTGTCGGCGGAATCCAAGAGACCCAGTACTTC. The whole variable domain, remainder taken from reference TRBV2 and TRBJ2-5, is EPEVTQTPSHQVTQMGQEVILRCVPISNHLYFYWYRQILGQKVEFLVSFYNNEISEKSEIFDDQFSVERPDGSNFTLKIRSTKLEDSAMYFCASSVGGIQETQYFGPGTRLLVL.

This clonotype was picked up many times. The gene calls are TRBV28 and TRBJ1-2; D uncertain. The CDR3 has 13 residues. Between the trimmed V and J ends, which lost 5 bases and 4 bases, there was a span of 11 bases. Germline CDR1 and CDR2: MDHEN and SYDVKM. CDR3 amino acids: CASSETETYGYTF. DNA for the CDR3: TGTGCCAGCAGTGAGACGGAAACCTATGGCTACACCTTC.

This clonotype has a count of ten or more. The junction departs from the called germline gene at one end, perhaps through a read error. The J gene is TRBJ2-7, the V gene TRBV6-5; 7 bases line up with TRBD1. CDR3 length: 14 residues. In germline, CDR1 is MNHEY, CDR2 SVGAGI. The chain's CDR3 is CASNYSPTGNEQYF. CDR3 DNA: TGTGCCAGCAATTACTCCCCGACAGGGAACGAGCAGTACTTC.

This clonotype came up many times. The chain recombines TRBV5-1 with TRBJ1-1, with a tentative D call TRBD1 (6 bases). The V end was cut by 1 base, the J end by 1 base, with 8 bases between. The CDR3 length is 14 residues. Germline V gives CDR1 SGHRS, CDR2 YFSETQ. CDR3 amino acids: CASSLWTENTEAFF. The CDR3 DNA reads as TGCGCCAGCAGCTTGTGGACAGAGAACACTGAAGCTTTCTTT.

The table lists this clonotype with many counts. This sequence joins TRBV7-9 and TRBJ2-2; possibly TRBD2 for D (6 bases). CDR1 SEHNR and CDR2 FQNEAQ come from the germline V gene (reference sequence). CDR3 length equals 14 residues. The V end was cut by 5 bases, the J end by 6 bases, with 13 bases between. The chain's CDR3 is CASSLTPGAGELFF. The DNA for the CDR3 is TGTGCCAGCAGCCTCACCCCGGGGGCCGGGGAGCTGTTTTTT.

This clonotype came up many times. The genes are TRBV11-2 and TRBJ1-5; 12 nucleotides line up with TRBD1. This CDR3 region has 16 residues. V was clipped by 5 bases and J by 6 bases; unmatched bases: 8. Germline loops: CDR1 SGHAT, CDR2 FQNNGV. Here the CDR3 reads CASSEGTGGWFQPQHF. In nucleotides, the CDR3 is TGTGCCAGCAGCGAAGGGACAGGGGGCTGGTTTCAGCCCCAGCATTTT.

This clonotype showed up many times. This chain links TRBV28 with TRBJ1-2; unclear D gene. Germline CDR1 reads MDHEN; CDR2 reads SYDVKM. V lost 3 bases and J lost 6, with 11 bases in between. This CDR3 has 13 residues. CDR3 nucleotide sequence: TGTGCCAGCAGTTTTAGTCCTTTAAATGGCTACACCTTC. Protein sequence: CASSFSPLNGYTF.

In this sample, this clonotype turned up many times. The V call is TRBV20-1, the J call TRBJ2-5; 9 bases are a match to TRBD2. The CDR3 consists of 18 residues. Germline trimming cut 0 bases from V and 2 bases from J; bases unmatched to any gene: 13. CDR1 DFQATT and CDR2 SNEGSKA come from the germline V gene (reference sequence). CDR3: CSARDQGLGAGGQETQYF. CDR3 DNA: TGCAGTGCTAGAGATCAAGGTCTCGGAGCGGGGGGTCAAGAGACCCAGTACTTC.

V is TRBV6-2 or TRBV6-3 and J is TRBJ2-5, with TRBD1 matching over 7 bases. The J segment lost 2 bases and the V segment lost 5 bases, leaving 20 bases of the junction unmatched. Germline V gene lookup returns CDR1 MNHEY and CDR2 SVGEGT. The CDR3 sequence is 19 residues long. CDR3 nucleotide sequence: TGTGCCAGCAGTCATTTCCCGGCACCCGGGACAGCTCCTCAAGAGACCCAGTACTTC. Its protein is CASSHFPAPGTAPQETQYF.

This clonotype was seen ten or more times. V gene TRBV10-3 combines with J gene TRBJ2-7; 11 nucleotides match TRBD2. The CDR3 extends over 18 amino acids. The germline V gene has CDR1 ENHRY and CDR2 SYGVKD. Unmatched junction bases numbered 13, after V lost 6 bases and J lost 0 bases. The CDR3 nucleotides read TGTGCCATCAGCGATACTGGACTAGCGGGCGGCCTCTCCTACGAGCAGTACTTC. It translates to CAISDTGLAGGLSYEQYF.

This clonotype was seen at least ten times. The genes are TRBV3-1 and TRBJ2-7; D remains unclear. The germline V gene encodes CDR1 LGHDT and CDR2 YNNKEL (reference sequence). This CDR3 region has 12 residues. Trimming left V 1 base short and J 6 bases short, with 7 bases between. CDR3 amino acids: CASSQVALEQYF. The CDR3 coding sequence is TGTGCCAGCAGCCAAGTGGCGCTCGAGCAGTACTTC.

This clonotype was counted a few times. The chain couples TRBV24-1 to TRBJ2-5, with D unclear. Germline CDR1 and CDR2: KGHDR and SFDVKD. The CDR3 covers 13 residues. V was pared by 2 bases and J by 8 bases, with 11 bases between. DNA of the CDR3: TGTGCCACCAGTGATTCCTGGACCCACACCCAGTACTTC. Residues: CATSDSWTHTQYF.

This clonotype was observed a few times. The chain is built from TRBV5-1 and TRBJ2-5; 7 bases agree with TRBD1. The CDR3 contains 16 residues. Unmatched junction bases numbered 7, after V lost 1 base and J lost 1 base. Germline V CDR1 and CDR2: SGHRS, YFSETQ. The CDR3 loop reads CASSLSGTEFQETQYF. The CDR3 region has the DNA TGCGCCAGCAGCTTGTCCGGGACAGAATTCCAAGAGACCCAGTACTTC.

This clonotype was seen many times. J is TRBJ2-2 and V is TRBV27, with 8 bases lining up with TRBD2. V trimming: 4 bases; J trimming: 6 bases; junction bases outside the gene matches: 7. Germline V gives CDR1 MNHEY, CDR2 SMNVEV (reference sequence). CDR3 length: 15 amino acids. CDR3 nucleotide sequence: TGTGCCAGCAGTTCCGGCGGGGGGTTCGCCGGGGAGCTGTTTTTT. It codes for CASSSGGGFAGELFF.

The rearrangement links TRBV3-1 to TRBJ2-2; D is possibly TRBD1 or TRBD2 (5 bases each). Between the trimmed V and J ends, which lost 3 bases and 6 bases, there was a span of 8 bases. The CDR3 is made up of 13 amino acids. Germline V gene data show CDR1 as LGHDT and CDR2 as YNNKEL (reference sequence). The CDR3 spells CASSHLGAGELFF. The CDR3 nucleotides read TGTGCCAGCAGCCATCTGGGGGCCGGGGAGCTGTTTTTT.

This sequence joins TRBV20-1 and TRBJ2-7, with TRBD2 as a possible D gene (5 bases). The ends were cut back, 3 bases at V and 3 bases at J, with 9 bases in the middle. This CDR3 is built from 12 residues. The V gene's germline CDR1 is DFQATT and CDR2 SNEGSKA (reference sequence). CDR3 protein: CSARDWDYEQYF. CDR3 DNA: TGCAGTGCTAGGGACTGGGACTACGAGCAGTACTTC.

At least ten counts were recorded for this clonotype. J is TRBJ1-1 and V is TRBV6-1; the D is unclear. Germline loops: CDR1 MNHNS, CDR2 SASEGT. Trimming left V 3 bases short and J 5 bases short, with 7 bases between. This CDR3 spans 12 amino acids. The CDR3 sequence: CASSEPGTEAFF. As DNA, the CDR3 is TGTGCCAGCAGTGAGCCGGGTACTGAAGCTTTCTTT.

This clonotype appeared many times. CDR3 sequence reads: CASSSWDRGSSFDQPQHF. The DNA for the CDR3 is TGTGCCAGCAGTTCCTGGGACAGGGGGTCCTCGTTCGATCAGCCCCAGCATTTT. This sequence joins TRBV6-2 or TRBV6-3 and TRBJ1-5; 11 bases are a match to TRBD1. V shed 4 bases and J 5 bases; nucleotides not matched to a gene: 13. In germline, CDR1 is MNHEY, CDR2 SVGEGT. The CDR3 covers 18 residues.

The chain employs TRBV5-1 and TRBJ2-7, with a tentative D call TRBD2 (5 bases). Germline lookup yields CDR1 SGHRS and CDR2 YFSETQ. V was cut by 2 bases and J by 3 bases, with 15 bases left in between. The CDR3 covers 15 residues. The CDR3, as DNA: TGCGCCAGCAGCTTAAGTGCAGCTCGGGACTACGAGCAGTACTTC. It encodes CASSLSAARDYEQYF.

This clonotype was picked up many times. The V call is TRBV14, the J call TRBJ1-1; D possibly corresponds to TRBD1 (5 bases). CDR1 is SGHDN and CDR2 is FVKESK in the germline V gene. The CDR3 is 17 residues long. The ends were cut back, 0 bases at V and 3 bases at J, with 17 bases in the middle. The CDR3 sequence: CASSQERWGPADTEAFF. CDR3 nucleotide sequence: TGTGCCAGCAGCCAAGAGCGGTGGGGCCCGGCAGACACTGAAGCTTTCTTT.